In this sample, the clone carrying this T cell receptor beta chain turned up once. The record originates from a study of blood T cell repertoires in COVID-19. Looking at the study overall: Researchers got acute and convalescent COVID-19 samples from the United States, Italy and Spain. T cells, B-cell-depleted T cells, or PBMCs provided the cDNA or gDNA that served as material.

As handled by the study authors: Amplification with reference gene primers provided the estimates of nucleated cell counts. Sequencing was performed with immunoSEQ multiplex PCR; in TCRdb, only in-frame clones are kept and a portion is missing. The V and J calls and clone size are taken from that table; D and trimming were inferred from the DNA. The sample includes over 90,000 clones, about 89% of them seen just once. CDR3 length: 14 residues. V trimming: 2 bases; J trimming: 2 bases; junction bases outside the gene matches: 3. The germline V gene has CDR1 SGDLS and CDR2 YYNGEE. The chain uses TRBV9 and TRBJ2-7; 8 nucleotides align to TRBD1. This TCR was sampled from a human donor in a cohort sampled during active COVID-19. Input material: peripheral blood. The CDR3 here is CASSVGTGTYEQYF. CDR3 coding DNA: TGTGCCAGCAGCGTCGGGACAGGTACCTACGAGCAGTACTTC.